This T cell receptor (beta chain) was captured in a study of cytomegalovirus exposure and HLA in healthy donors. For this clone: Its antigen is unknown.

PCR employed 60 Vbeta and 13 Jbeta primers. Sequenced by immunoSEQ multiplex PCR; TCRdb stores in-frame clones only, minus some. Here the sample spans more than 150,000 clones, over 65% being singletons. CDR1 and CDR2 from the germline V gene are LNHDA and SQIVND (reference sequence). Deletions cut 5 bases from V and 6 bases from J, with 13 bases between. CDR3 length: 14 residues. Study observations and caveats: Among the sequence variants, a highly shared cluster was likely an artifact of sequencing. Presence/absence comparisons presumed near-even sequencing depth among donors. A later analysis linked a missense variant in DCLRE1C to the trimming of TCR beta V and J genes. Published work reported that the classifier diagnosed cytomegalovirus status with high specificity and sensitivity.

The receptor comes from a man between 18 and 35 years old in good health and CMV-seronegative. Material: PBMCs. This rearrangement joins TRBV19 to TRBJ1-4, with D hard to call. The DNA for the CDR3 is TGTGCCAGTAGTCCTCTTAGCATCGATGAAAAACTGTTTTTT. Its protein product is CASSPLSIDEKLFF.